This T cell receptor beta chain was recorded in a study of blood T cell repertoires in COVID-19. Looked up from germline, CDR1 is SEHNR and CDR2 is FQNEAQ (reference sequence). V gave up 5 bases and J gave up 3 bases, with 10 bases separating them. CDR3 length equals 13 residues. Seattle participants joined during active infection and were tracked over time. In the authors' workflow: Estimates of nucleated cell counts were drawn from the amplification of reference gene primers. Produced via immunoSEQ multiplex PCR; TCRdb's table is partial and in-frame only. From that table come the V and J calls and clone size; the DNA was used to work out D and trimming. The repertoire has around 220,000 clones, 70% to 85% of them found once; the top ten carry under 10%.

The sample consisted of peripheral blood. This clonotype was sampled from a woman at least 80 years old with COVID-19, enrolled during active disease. This chain links TRBV7-9 with TRBJ1-1; a possible D gene is TRBD1 (6 bases). CDR3 sequence reads: CASSVDSYTEAFF. The CDR3 nucleotides are TGTGCCAGCAGCGTGGACAGTTACACTGAAGCTTTCTTT.